This T cell receptor beta chain was identified during a study of somatic mutations in cytotoxic T cells in rheumatoid arthritis. Clones were sequenced by immunoSEQ multiplex PCR, and TCRdb holds only the in-frame ones, with some missing. This table has 18,000 or so clones, approximately 80% appearing once. Isolation of CD4+ and CD8+ cells used positive magnetic bead selection, with purity checked by flow cytometry. Deletions cut 3 bases from V and 5 bases from J, with 8 bases between. The CDR3 runs 12 residues. Germline assignment: CDR1 SGDLS and CDR2 YYNGEE. The sequenced sample was CD8+ T cells sorted from blood. The chain is built from TRBV9 and TRBJ2-5; D might be TRBD2 (5 bases). The clonotype comes from an adult with rheumatoid arthritis. In DNA form, the CDR3 reads TGTGCCAGCAGCGGGACTGGGGAGACCCAGTACTTC. It yields the protein CASSGTGETQYF.